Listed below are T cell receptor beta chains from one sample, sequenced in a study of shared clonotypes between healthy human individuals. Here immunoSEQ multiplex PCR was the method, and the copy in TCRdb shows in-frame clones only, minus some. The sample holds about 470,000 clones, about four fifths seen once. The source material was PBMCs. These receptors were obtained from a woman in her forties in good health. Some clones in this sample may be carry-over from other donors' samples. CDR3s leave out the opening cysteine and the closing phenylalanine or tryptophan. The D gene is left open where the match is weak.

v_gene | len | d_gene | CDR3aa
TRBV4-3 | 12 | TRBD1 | ASSQGTGPYEQY
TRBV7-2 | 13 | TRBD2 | ASSSLAGPLIEQY
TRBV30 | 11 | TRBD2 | AWNRGRGNEQY
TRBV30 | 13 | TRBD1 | AWSTLTGNPYEQY
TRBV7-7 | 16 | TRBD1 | ASSLEEVGTGGADTQY
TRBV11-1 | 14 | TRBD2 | ASSLGSAGGPPEQY
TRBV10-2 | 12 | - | ASSDGQGSVLAF
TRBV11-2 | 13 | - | ASSEGGRAYNEQF
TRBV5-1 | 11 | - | ASSSGLQETQY
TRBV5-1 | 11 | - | ASSLVVHYGYT
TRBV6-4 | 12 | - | ASRPGLVGDTQY
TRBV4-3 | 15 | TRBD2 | ASSQDLAGGDTGELF
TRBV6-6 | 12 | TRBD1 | ASSQDRSHNEQF
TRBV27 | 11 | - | ASSLNSGYEQY
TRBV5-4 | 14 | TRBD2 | ASSLGGPAGDYEQY